These T cell receptor beta chains were read from a single sample in a study of PD-1 blockade in mismatch repair-deficient tumors. The repertoire was sequenced with immunoSEQ multiplex PCR; TCRdb's copy has only in-frame clones and lacks some. The profile covers some 97,000 clones, with 70% to 85% appearing a single time and roughly 6.2% taken by the ten largest. The sequenced sample was peripheral blood, obtained about 33 weeks after starting pembrolizumab. The receptors were gathered from an adult with mismatch repair-deficient cancer. Each CDR3 is given with its conserved first and last residue. Each record gives: D gene, J gene, V gene, clone size, CDR3 DNA, CDR3 protein. D genes are given only for firm matches. Clone size, where shown, is once, few, many, or a class for clones that have expanded.

D gene: NA
J gene: TRBJ2-5
V gene: TRBV18
clone size: NA
CDR3 DNA: TGTGCCAGCTCACCAAGCGCCAGGGAAGAGACCCAGTACTTC
CDR3 protein: CASSPSAREETQYF

D gene: TRBD2
J gene: TRBJ2-3
V gene: TRBV7-9
clone size: NA
CDR3 DNA: TGTGCCAGCAGCTTACAGCTAGCGGTTAGCACAGATACGCAGTATTTT
CDR3 protein: CASSLQLAVSTDTQYF

D gene: NA
J gene: TRBJ2-3
V gene: TRBV7-9
clone size: NA
CDR3 DNA: TGTGCCAGCAGACACCCAAGCACAGATACGCAGTATTTT
CDR3 protein: CASRHPSTDTQYF

D gene: TRBD1
J gene: TRBJ1-4
V gene: TRBV5-1
clone size: NA
CDR3 DNA: TGCGCCAGCAGCTTGGGGTTGGCGACAGGGAAGGAAAAACTGTTTTTT
CDR3 protein: CASSLGLATGKEKLFF

D gene: NA
J gene: TRBJ1-1
V gene: TRBV19
clone size: NA
CDR3 DNA: TGTGCCAGTAGCACACCAGGGAATGGCGCTGAAGCTTTCTTT
CDR3 protein: CASSTPGNGAEAFF

D gene: NA
J gene: TRBJ1-2
V gene: TRBV28
clone size: NA
CDR3 DNA: TGTGCCAGCGGGACAAGAGGTGGCTACACCTTC
CDR3 protein: CASGTRGGYTF

D gene: NA
J gene: TRBJ2-1
V gene: TRBV6-5
clone size: few
CDR3 DNA: TGTGCCAGCAGTTACACCCCGGTCTCCTACAATGAGCAGTTCTTC
CDR3 protein: CASSYTPVSYNEQFF

D gene: NA
J gene: TRBJ2-7
V gene: TRBV11-3
clone size: NA
CDR3 DNA: TGTGCCAGCAGCCCGAGTGGAGCCTCCTACGAGCAGTACTTC
CDR3 protein: CASSPSGASYEQYF

D gene: TRBD2
J gene: TRBJ2-1
V gene: TRBV5-1
clone size: NA
CDR3 DNA: TGCGCCAGCAGCTTGGTGGCGGGAGTTAGGAATGAGCAGTTCTTC
CDR3 protein: CASSLVAGVRNEQFF

D gene: TRBD1
J gene: TRBJ1-1
V gene: TRBV7-3
clone size: NA
CDR3 DNA: TGTGCCAGCAGCTCAAATCCGGGACAGGGCACTGAAGCTTTCTTT
CDR3 protein: CASSSNPGQGTEAFF

D gene: TRBD2
J gene: TRBJ2-7
V gene: TRBV10-1
clone size: once
CDR3 DNA: TGCGCCAGCAGTGAGTATGCTAGCGGGAGCTCCTACGAGCAGTACTTC
CDR3 protein: CASSEYASGSSYEQYF

D gene: NA
J gene: TRBJ2-7
V gene: TRBV11-3
clone size: NA
CDR3 DNA: TGTGCCAGCAGCTTAGTGGCGGGGCCCCTCTACGAGCAGTACTTC
CDR3 protein: CASSLVAGPLYEQYF

D gene: NA
J gene: TRBJ2-5
V gene: TRBV11-1
clone size: NA
CDR3 DNA: TGTGCCAGCAGCTTAGGCAGCCAAGAGACCCAGTACTTC
CDR3 protein: CASSLGSQETQYF

D gene: NA
J gene: TRBJ1-2
V gene: TRBV30
clone size: few
CDR3 DNA: TGTGCCTGGAGTGTACCCTGGGGGGACGAGGACTATGGCTACACCTTC
CDR3 protein: CAWSVPWGDEDYGYTF

D gene: TRBD2
J gene: TRBJ2-1
V gene: TRBV19
clone size: NA
CDR3 DNA: TGTGCCAGTCACAAAGCGGGAGGTTACAATGAGCAGTTCTTC
CDR3 protein: CASHKAGGYNEQFF

D gene: TRBD2
J gene: TRBJ2-2
V gene: TRBV9
clone size: NA
CDR3 DNA: TGTGCCCGCGGGGGGTCAGAAAGCACCGGGGAGCTGTTTTTT
CDR3 protein: CARGGSESTGELFF

D gene: NA
J gene: TRBJ1-5
V gene: TRBV2
clone size: few
CDR3 DNA: TGTGCCAGCAGCTTCTCTGGGGAGGTTCAGCCCCAGCATTTT
CDR3 protein: CASSFSGEVQPQHF

D gene: NA
J gene: TRBJ2-5
V gene: TRBV7-8
clone size: NA
CDR3 DNA: NA
CDR3 protein: CASSWGSFLETQYF

D gene: NA
J gene: TRBJ1-5
V gene: TRBV6-1
clone size: NA
CDR3 DNA: TGTGCCAGCACGACCCGCGCGGCCAGCAATCAGCCCCAGCATTTT
CDR3 protein: CASTTRAASNQPQHF

D gene: NA
J gene: TRBJ1-2
V gene: TRBV7-9
clone size: NA
CDR3 DNA: TGTGCCAGCAGCTCTAACCCTCCAGGGCGCTATGGCTACACCTTC
CDR3 protein: CASSSNPPGRYGYTF

D gene: NA
J gene: TRBJ2-3
V gene: TRBV7-2
clone size: NA
CDR3 DNA: TGTGCCAGCAGCTTCACTAGCAGAAGCACAGATACGCAGTATTTT
CDR3 protein: CASSFTSRSTDTQYF

D gene: NA
J gene: TRBJ1-1
V gene: TRBV10-1
clone size: once
CDR3 DNA: TGCGCCAGCAGTGCTCTGGGACGCACTGAAGCTTTCTTT
CDR3 protein: CASSALGRTEAFF

D gene: NA
J gene: TRBJ1-2
V gene: TRBV9
clone size: NA
CDR3 DNA: TGTGCCAGCAGCCAGAACGAAAACTATGGCTACACCTTC
CDR3 protein: CASSQNENYGYTF

D gene: TRBD2
J gene: TRBJ2-7
V gene: TRBV4-2
clone size: NA
CDR3 DNA: TGTGCCAGCAGCCAGTCACTAGCGGGAACCTACGAGCAGTACTTC
CDR3 protein: CASSQSLAGTYEQYF

D gene: NA
J gene: TRBJ1-5
V gene: TRBV27
clone size: few
CDR3 DNA: TGTGCCAGCAGTTCAGACTGGGGACCCCAGCATTTT
CDR3 protein: CASSSDWGPQHF

D gene: NA
J gene: TRBJ2-7
V gene: TRBV5-4
clone size: NA
CDR3 DNA: TGTGCCAGCAGCCCTCTCGGGAGTAGCTACGAGCAGTACTTC
CDR3 protein: CASSPLGSSYEQYF

D gene: NA
J gene: TRBJ1-5
V gene: TRBV18
clone size: NA
CDR3 DNA: TGTGCCAGCTCACGGGAGGGGGGGAGCAATCAGCCCCAGCATTTT
CDR3 protein: CASSREGGSNQPQHF

D gene: TRBD1
J gene: TRBJ1-5
V gene: TRBV2
clone size: NA
CDR3 DNA: TGTGCCAGCAGCCGAGACAGGGGTGATCAGCCCCAGCATTTT
CDR3 protein: CASSRDRGDQPQHF

D gene: NA
J gene: TRBJ1-4
V gene: TRBV19
clone size: NA
CDR3 DNA: TGTGCCAGTAGTTCCCCTGATTCCCGAAGGGAAAAACTGTTTTTT
CDR3 protein: CASSSPDSRREKLFF

D gene: NA
J gene: TRBJ1-2
V gene: TRBV9
clone size: once
CDR3 DNA: TGTGCCAGCAGCAGGGGGGTAGGACAGAACTATGGCTACACCTTC
CDR3 protein: CASSRGVGQNYGYTF

D gene: NA
J gene: TRBJ2-1
V gene: TRBV18
clone size: NA
CDR3 DNA: TGTGCCAGCTCACGCCCGGACGGGAGTGATGAGCAGTTCTTC
CDR3 protein: CASSRPDGSDEQFF

D gene: TRBD1
J gene: TRBJ1-2
V gene: TRBV4-3
clone size: NA
CDR3 DNA: TGCGCCAGCAGCCAATTGACAGGGGGTGGCTACACCTTC
CDR3 protein: CASSQLTGGGYTF

D gene: NA
J gene: TRBJ2-5
V gene: TRBV6-6
clone size: NA
CDR3 DNA: TGTGCCACCTTAGTCAGGGAGACCCAGTACTTC
CDR3 protein: CATLVRETQYF

D gene: NA
J gene: TRBJ1-1
V gene: TRBV13
clone size: NA
CDR3 DNA: TGTGCCAGCAGCGGAACAGGACGTCGGGTGAACACTGAAGCTTTCTTT
CDR3 protein: CASSGTGRRVNTEAFF

D gene: NA
J gene: TRBJ1-4
V gene: TRBV15
clone size: once
CDR3 DNA: TGTGCCACCAGCAGAGATCTTAGAAGAATAGCTAATGAAAAACTGTTTTTT
CDR3 protein: CATSRDLRRIANEKLFF

D gene: NA
J gene: TRBJ2-3
V gene: TRBV7-9
clone size: NA
CDR3 DNA: TGTGCCAGCAGCTTAGGCACAGATACGCAGTATTTT
CDR3 protein: CASSLGTDTQYF

D gene: NA
J gene: TRBJ2-7
V gene: TRBV7-2
clone size: few
CDR3 DNA: TGTGCCAGCAGTTCGCCAGGCGGAGACAAGTACTTC
CDR3 protein: CASSSPGGDKYF

D gene: NA
J gene: TRBJ2-7
V gene: TRBV5-1
clone size: NA
CDR3 DNA: TGCGCCAGCAGCTTGGTAGTGGATAACTCCTACGAGCAGTACTTC
CDR3 protein: CASSLVVDNSYEQYF

D gene: NA
J gene: TRBJ2-1
V gene: TRBV21-1
clone size: NA
CDR3 DNA: TGTGCCAGCAGCTTGAACAGCTCCTACAATGAGCAGTTCTTC
CDR3 protein: CASSLNSSYNEQFF

D gene: NA
J gene: TRBJ2-7
V gene: TRBV13
clone size: NA
CDR3 DNA: TGTGCCAGCAGATCTTTCCGCGGGCCCACTTACGAGCAGTACTTC
CDR3 protein: CASRSFRGPTYEQYF

D gene: NA
J gene: TRBJ1-2
V gene: TRBV5-1
clone size: NA
CDR3 DNA: TGCGCCAGCAGCTTGGTTCCGGGGACTGGTGGCTACACCTTC
CDR3 protein: CASSLVPGTGGYTF

D gene: NA
J gene: TRBJ2-7
V gene: TRBV19
clone size: NA
CDR3 DNA: TGTGCCAGTAGTATAGCTGGGACAAACTACGAGCAGTACTTC
CDR3 protein: CASSIAGTNYEQYF

D gene: NA
J gene: TRBJ2-2
V gene: TRBV5-1
clone size: NA
CDR3 DNA: TGCGCCAGCACCGACGGGGCCGGGACCGGGGAGCTGTTTTTT
CDR3 protein: CASTDGAGTGELFF

D gene: TRBD1
J gene: TRBJ2-7
V gene: TRBV28
clone size: NA
CDR3 DNA: TGTGCCAGCACCTCCGGGACAGGTCTCTACGAGCAGTACTTC
CDR3 protein: CASTSGTGLYEQYF

D gene: NA
J gene: TRBJ2-7
V gene: TRBV7-9
clone size: NA
CDR3 DNA: TGTGCCAGCGGCACGGACAGCCCTCCGTACGAGCAGTACTTC
CDR3 protein: CASGTDSPPYEQYF

D gene: NA
J gene: TRBJ2-7
V gene: TRBV6-5
clone size: NA
CDR3 DNA: TGTGCCAGCAGGCCCCAAGGGGGGGATTGGGAGCAGTACTTC
CDR3 protein: CASRPQGGDWEQYF

D gene: NA
J gene: TRBJ1-1
V gene: TRBV30
clone size: once
CDR3 DNA: TGTGCCTGGAGTGAACGGGTTGAAGCTTTCTTT
CDR3 protein: CAWSERVEAFF

D gene: NA
J gene: TRBJ1-2
V gene: TRBV28
clone size: once
CDR3 DNA: TGTGCCAGCAGTTTAGAGGTTCAGGGTAAAGGCTACACCTTC
CDR3 protein: CASSLEVQGKGYTF

D gene: NA
J gene: TRBJ2-3
V gene: TRBV7-2
clone size: NA
CDR3 DNA: TGTGCCAGCAGCTTTCGCCATAGCACAGATACGCAGTATTTT
CDR3 protein: CASSFRHSTDTQYF

D gene: NA
J gene: TRBJ1-4
V gene: TRBV7-2
clone size: NA
CDR3 DNA: TGTGCCAGCAGCTTACGGCCGGACAGTGAGGGTGAAAAACTGTTTTTT
CDR3 protein: CASSLRPDSEGEKLFF

D gene: NA
J gene: TRBJ2-7
V gene: TRBV11-2
clone size: NA
CDR3 DNA: TGTGCCAGCAGCTTAGGGGGGCTGTACGAGCAGTACTTC
CDR3 protein: CASSLGGLYEQYF

D gene: TRBD1
J gene: TRBJ2-3
V gene: TRBV2
clone size: NA
CDR3 DNA: TGTGCCAGCAGTGAAGTGGGACAGGGGCCAGATACGCAGTATTTT
CDR3 protein: CASSEVGQGPDTQYF

D gene: NA
J gene: TRBJ2-7
V gene: TRBV25-1
clone size: once
CDR3 DNA: TGTGCCAGCAGTGAACAGGGCTACGAGCAGTACTTC
CDR3 protein: CASSEQGYEQYF

D gene: NA
J gene: TRBJ2-1
V gene: TRBV7-9
clone size: NA
CDR3 DNA: TGTGCCAGCAGCTTATCCCTCTATGAGCAGTTCTTC
CDR3 protein: CASSLSLYEQFF

D gene: TRBD2
J gene: TRBJ2-2
V gene: TRBV5-4
clone size: NA
CDR3 DNA: TGTGCCAGCGGACTAGCGGGACCGACCGGGGAGCTGTTTTTT
CDR3 protein: CASGLAGPTGELFF

D gene: NA
J gene: TRBJ1-5
V gene: TRBV18
clone size: NA
CDR3 DNA: TGTGCCAGCTCACCGGACTTTAGCAATCAGCCCCAGCATTTT
CDR3 protein: CASSPDFSNQPQHF

D gene: TRBD2
J gene: TRBJ2-5
V gene: TRBV9
clone size: NA
CDR3 DNA: TGTGCCAGCGGGACTAGCGGGAGTTTTTGGGAGACCCAGTACTTC
CDR3 protein: CASGTSGSFWETQYF

D gene: NA
J gene: TRBJ2-2
V gene: TRBV6-5
clone size: NA
CDR3 DNA: TGTGCCAGCAGTTTACGGACACAGGCGAACACCGGGGAGCTGTTTTTT
CDR3 protein: CASSLRTQANTGELFF

D gene: TRBD2
J gene: TRBJ2-1
V gene: TRBV5-6
clone size: once
CDR3 DNA: TGTGCCAGCAGCTTGGGATTAGCGGGACCCTACAATGAGCAGTTCTTC
CDR3 protein: CASSLGLAGPYNEQFF